The source of this T cell receptor (beta chain) is a study of radiation and T cells in renal cell carcinoma. Whole-study context: Nephrectomy followed 15 Gy stereotactic body radiation by 4 weeks. Points from the study as a whole: Baseline intratumoral clonotype presence is unknown without pretreatment biopsies. From baseline, blood top tumor clonotypes peaked at 2 weeks post-radiation.

Sequencing was performed with immunoSEQ multiplex PCR; in TCRdb, only in-frame clones are kept and a portion is missing. The data show 45,000 to 55,000 clones, more than 80% seen once. Trimming shortened V by 4 bases and J by 7 bases, and 10 bases separated the two germline ends. The CDR3 spans 12 residues. From germline, CDR1 is MNHEY and CDR2 SVGAGI. As for this clone: Antigen specificity is unknown.

As to time point: blood 2 weeks post-SBRT. Indicated treatment: 15 Gy SBRT to primary tumor, nephrectomy 4 weeks later. Serial blood draws occurred at baseline and 2 and 4 weeks post-SBRT. The rearrangement uses TRBV6-5 and TRBJ1-1; D not certain. This sequence originates from a woman between 65 and 79 years old with renal cell carcinoma. Here the sequenced sample was blood, taken from a patient whose treatment included radiotherapy and nephrectomy. CDR3 in DNA: TGTGCCAGCAGTTCGTCGACACTTGAAGCTTTCTTT. Translated: CASSSSTLEAFF.